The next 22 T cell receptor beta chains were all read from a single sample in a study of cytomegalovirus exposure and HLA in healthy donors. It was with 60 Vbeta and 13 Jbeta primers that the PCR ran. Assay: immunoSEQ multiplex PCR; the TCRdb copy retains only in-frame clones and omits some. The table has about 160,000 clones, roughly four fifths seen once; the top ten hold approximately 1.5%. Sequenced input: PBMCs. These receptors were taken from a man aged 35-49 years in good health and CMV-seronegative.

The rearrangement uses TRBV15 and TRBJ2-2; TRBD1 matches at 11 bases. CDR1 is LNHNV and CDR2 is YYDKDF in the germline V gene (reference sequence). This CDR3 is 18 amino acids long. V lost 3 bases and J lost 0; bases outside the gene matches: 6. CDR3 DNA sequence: TGTGCCACCAGCAGGCGTCCGGGACAGGGGGCGAACACCGGGGAGCTGTTTTTT. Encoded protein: CATSRRPGQGANTGELFF.

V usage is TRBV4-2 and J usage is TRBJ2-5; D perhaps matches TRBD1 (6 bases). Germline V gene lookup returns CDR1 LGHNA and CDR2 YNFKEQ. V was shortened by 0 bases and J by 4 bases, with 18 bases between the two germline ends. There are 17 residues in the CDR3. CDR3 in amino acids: CASSQEGSRQGRETQYF. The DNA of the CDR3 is TGTGCCAGCAGCCAAGAAGGGTCCAGGCAGGGGAGAGAGACCCAGTACTTC.

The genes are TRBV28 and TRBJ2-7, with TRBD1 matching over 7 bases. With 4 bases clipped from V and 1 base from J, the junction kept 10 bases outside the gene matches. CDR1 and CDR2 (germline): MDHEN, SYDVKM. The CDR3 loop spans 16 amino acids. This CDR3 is CASSSTGTAKSYEQYF. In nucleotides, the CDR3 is TGTGCCAGCAGTTCGACTGGGACAGCTAAATCCTACGAGCAGTACTTC.

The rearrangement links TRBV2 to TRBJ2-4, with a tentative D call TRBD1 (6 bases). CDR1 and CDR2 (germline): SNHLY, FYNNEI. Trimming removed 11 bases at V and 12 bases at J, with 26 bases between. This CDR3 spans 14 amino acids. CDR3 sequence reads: CAGKRRVAADSQYF. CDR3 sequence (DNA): TGTGCCGGTAAGCGGCGAGTCGCGGCGGACAGTCAGTACTTC.

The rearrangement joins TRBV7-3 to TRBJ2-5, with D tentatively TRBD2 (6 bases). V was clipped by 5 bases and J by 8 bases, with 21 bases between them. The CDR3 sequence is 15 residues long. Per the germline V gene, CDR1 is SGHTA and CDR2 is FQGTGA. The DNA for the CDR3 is TGTGCCAGCAGCCCAAAAGCTAGCGCCGCAAACACCCAGTACTTC. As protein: CASSPKASAANTQYF.

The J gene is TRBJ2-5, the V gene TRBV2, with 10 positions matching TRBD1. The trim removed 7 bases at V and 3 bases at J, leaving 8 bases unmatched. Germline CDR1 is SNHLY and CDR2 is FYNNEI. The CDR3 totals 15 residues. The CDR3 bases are TGTGCCAGCACTACTCGGACAGGGGGGGAAGAGACCCAGTACTTC. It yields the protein CASTTRTGGEETQYF. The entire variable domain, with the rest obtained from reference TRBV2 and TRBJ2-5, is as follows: EPEVTQTPSHQVTQMGQEVILRCVPISNHLYFYWYRQILGQKVEFLVSFYNNEISEKSEIFDDQFSVERPDGSNFTLKIRSTKLEDSAMYFCASTTRTGGEETQYFGPGTRLLVL.

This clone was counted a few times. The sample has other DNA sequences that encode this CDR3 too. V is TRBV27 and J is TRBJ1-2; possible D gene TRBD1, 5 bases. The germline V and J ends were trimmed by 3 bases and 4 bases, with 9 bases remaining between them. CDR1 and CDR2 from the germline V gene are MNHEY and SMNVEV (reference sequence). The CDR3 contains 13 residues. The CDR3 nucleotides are TGTGCCAGCAGTTTTAGGGGTGGCTATGGCTACACCTTC. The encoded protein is CASSFRGGYGYTF.

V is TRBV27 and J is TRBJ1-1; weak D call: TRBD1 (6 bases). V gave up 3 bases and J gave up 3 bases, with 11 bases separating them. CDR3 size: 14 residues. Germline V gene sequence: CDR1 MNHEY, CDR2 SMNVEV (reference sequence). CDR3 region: CASSFSQGHTEAFF. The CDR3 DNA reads TGTGCCAGCAGTTTTTCGCAGGGGCACACTGAAGCTTTCTTT.

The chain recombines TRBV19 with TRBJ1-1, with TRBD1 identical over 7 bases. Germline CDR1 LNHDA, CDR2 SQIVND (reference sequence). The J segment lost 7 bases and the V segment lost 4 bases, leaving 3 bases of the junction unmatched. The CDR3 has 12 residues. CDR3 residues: CASSTGTVEAFF. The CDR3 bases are TGTGCCAGTAGTACCGGGACAGTTGAAGCTTTCTTT.

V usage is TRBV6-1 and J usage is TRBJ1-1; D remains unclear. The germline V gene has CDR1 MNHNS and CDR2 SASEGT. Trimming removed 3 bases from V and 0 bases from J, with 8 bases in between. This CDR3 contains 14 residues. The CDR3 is CASSEARVNTEAFF. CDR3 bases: TGTGCCAGCAGTGAGGCGAGGGTGAACACTGAAGCTTTCTTT.

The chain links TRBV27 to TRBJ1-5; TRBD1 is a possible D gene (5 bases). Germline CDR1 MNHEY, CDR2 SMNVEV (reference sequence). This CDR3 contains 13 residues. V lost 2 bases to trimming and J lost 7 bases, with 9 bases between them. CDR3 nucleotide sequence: TGTGCCAGCAGTTTAGAAGGGGTGCAGCCCCAGCATTTT. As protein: CASSLEGVQPQHF.

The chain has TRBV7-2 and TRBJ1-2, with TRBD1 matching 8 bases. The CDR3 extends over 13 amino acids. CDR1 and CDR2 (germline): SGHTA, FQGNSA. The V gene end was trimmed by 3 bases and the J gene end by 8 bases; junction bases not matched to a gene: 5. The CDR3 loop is CASSFGTGRGYTF. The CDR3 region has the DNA TGTGCCAGCAGCTTCGGGACAGGAAGAGGCTACACCTTC. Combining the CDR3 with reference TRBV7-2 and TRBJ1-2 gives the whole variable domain GAGVSQSPSNKVTEKGKDVELRCDPISGHTALYWYRQSLGQGLEFLIYFQGNSAPDKSGLPSDRFSAERTGGSVSTLTIQRTQQEDSAVYLCASSFGTGRGYTFGSGTRLTVV.

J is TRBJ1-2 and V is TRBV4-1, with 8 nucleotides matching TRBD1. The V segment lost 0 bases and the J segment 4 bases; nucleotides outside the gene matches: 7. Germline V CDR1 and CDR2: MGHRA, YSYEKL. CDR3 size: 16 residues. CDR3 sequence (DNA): TGCGCCAGCAGCCAAGAGCCTACAGGGGGAGCCTATGGCTACACCTTC. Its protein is CASSQEPTGGAYGYTF.

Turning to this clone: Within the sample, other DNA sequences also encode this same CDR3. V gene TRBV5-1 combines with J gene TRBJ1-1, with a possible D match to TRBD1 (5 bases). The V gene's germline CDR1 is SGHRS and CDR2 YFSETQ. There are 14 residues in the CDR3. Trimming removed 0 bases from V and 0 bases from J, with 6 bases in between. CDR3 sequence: CASSLDRLNTEAFF. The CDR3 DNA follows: TGCGCCAGCAGCTTGGACAGGCTGAACACTGAAGCTTTCTTT.

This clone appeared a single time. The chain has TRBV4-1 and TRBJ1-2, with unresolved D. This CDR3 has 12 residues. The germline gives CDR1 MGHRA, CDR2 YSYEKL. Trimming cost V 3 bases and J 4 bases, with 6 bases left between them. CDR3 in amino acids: CASSHSSYGYTF. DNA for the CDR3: TGCGCCAGCAGCCACTCTAGCTATGGCTACACCTTC.

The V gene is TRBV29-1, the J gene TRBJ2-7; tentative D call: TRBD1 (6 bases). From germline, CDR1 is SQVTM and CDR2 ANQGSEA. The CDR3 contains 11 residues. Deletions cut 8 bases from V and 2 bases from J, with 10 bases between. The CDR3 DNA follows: TGCAGCACCCGGGACACCTACGAGCAGTACTTC. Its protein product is CSTRDTYEQYF.

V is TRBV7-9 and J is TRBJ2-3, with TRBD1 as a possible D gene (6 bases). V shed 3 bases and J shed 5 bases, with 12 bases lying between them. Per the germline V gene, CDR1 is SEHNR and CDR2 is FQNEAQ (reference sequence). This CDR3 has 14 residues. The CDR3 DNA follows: TGTGCCAGCAGCTTGGACAGCCTTGGAGATACGCAGTATTTT. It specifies CASSLDSLGDTQYF.

The CDR3 coding sequence is TGCGCCAGCAGCTTGGGGGAGAATGAAGCTTTCTTT. The encoded protein is CASSLGENEAFF. The chain links TRBV5-1 to TRBJ1-1; D call uncertain. The CDR3 spans 12 residues. Germline values: CDR1 SGHRS, CDR2 YFSETQ. V was trimmed by 0 bases and J by 7 bases, leaving 7 bases between them. The full variable domain, rest sourced from reference TRBV5-1 and TRBJ1-1, is KAGVTQTPRYLIKTRGQQVTLSCSPISGHRSVSWYQQTPGQGLQFLFEYFSETQRNKGNFPGRFSGRQFSNSRSEMNVSTLELGDSALYLCASSLGENEAFFGQGTRLTVV.

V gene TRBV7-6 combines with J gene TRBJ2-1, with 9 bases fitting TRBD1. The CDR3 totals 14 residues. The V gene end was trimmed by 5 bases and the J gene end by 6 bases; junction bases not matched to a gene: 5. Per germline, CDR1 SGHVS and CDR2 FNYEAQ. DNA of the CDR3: TGTGCCAGCAGCCGGGGACAGGGCATCAATGAGCAGTTCTTC. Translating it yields CASSRGQGINEQFF.

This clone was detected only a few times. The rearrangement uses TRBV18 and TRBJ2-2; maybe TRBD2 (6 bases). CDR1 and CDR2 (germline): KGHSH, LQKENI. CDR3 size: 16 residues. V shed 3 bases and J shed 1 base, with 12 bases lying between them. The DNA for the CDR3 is TGTGCCAGCTCACCTGCCCTAGCGAGGAACACCGGGGAGCTGTTTTTT. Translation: CASSPALARNTGELFF.

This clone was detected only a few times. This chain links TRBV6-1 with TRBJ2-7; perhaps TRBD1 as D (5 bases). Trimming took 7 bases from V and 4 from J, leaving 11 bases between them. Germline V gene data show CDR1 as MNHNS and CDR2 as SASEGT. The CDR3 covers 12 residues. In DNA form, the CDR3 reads TGTGCCAGCAATTCAGGGCCGTACGAGCAGTACTTC. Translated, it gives CASNSGPYEQYF.

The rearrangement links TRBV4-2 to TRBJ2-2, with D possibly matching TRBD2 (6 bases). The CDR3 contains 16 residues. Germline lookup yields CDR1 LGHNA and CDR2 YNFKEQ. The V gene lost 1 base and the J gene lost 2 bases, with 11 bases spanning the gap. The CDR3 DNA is TGTGCCAGCAGCCAAGTTGCGCGGGGTAACACCGGGGAGCTGTTTTTT. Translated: CASSQVARGNTGELFF.